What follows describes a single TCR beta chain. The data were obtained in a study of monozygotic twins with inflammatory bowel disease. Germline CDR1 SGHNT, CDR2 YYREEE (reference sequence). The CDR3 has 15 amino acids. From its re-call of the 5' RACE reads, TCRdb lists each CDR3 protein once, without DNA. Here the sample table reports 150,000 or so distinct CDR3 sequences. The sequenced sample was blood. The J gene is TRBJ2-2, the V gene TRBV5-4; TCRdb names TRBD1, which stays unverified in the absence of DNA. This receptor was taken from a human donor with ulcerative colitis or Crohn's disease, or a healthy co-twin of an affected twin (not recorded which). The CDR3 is CASSRDRGAAGELFF.